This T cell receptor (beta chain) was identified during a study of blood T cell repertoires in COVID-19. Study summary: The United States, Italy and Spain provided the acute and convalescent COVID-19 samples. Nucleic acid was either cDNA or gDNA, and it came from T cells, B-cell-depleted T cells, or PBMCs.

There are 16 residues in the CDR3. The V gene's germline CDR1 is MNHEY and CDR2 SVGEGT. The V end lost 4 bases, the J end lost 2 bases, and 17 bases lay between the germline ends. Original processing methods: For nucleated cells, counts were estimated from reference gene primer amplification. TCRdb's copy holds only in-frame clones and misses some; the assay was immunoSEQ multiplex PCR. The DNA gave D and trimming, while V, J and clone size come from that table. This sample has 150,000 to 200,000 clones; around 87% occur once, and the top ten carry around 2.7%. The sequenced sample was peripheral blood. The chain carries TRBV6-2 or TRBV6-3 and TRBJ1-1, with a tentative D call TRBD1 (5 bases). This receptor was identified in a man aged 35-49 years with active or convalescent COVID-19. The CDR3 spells CASSSGDWYANTEAFF. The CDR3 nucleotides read TGTGCCAGCAGTTCGGGGGACTGGTATGCAAACACTGAAGCTTTCTTT.